Described below is a single T cell receptor (beta chain) sequence and its context. The antigen is undetermined. The data were obtained in a study of T cells in Graves' hyperthyroidism and ophthalmopathy. Findings and caveats of the study: Ophthalmopathy onset followed model prediction by a median roughly six months.

V was clipped by 5 bases and J by 8 bases; unmatched bases: 13. CDR1 MDHEN and CDR2 SYDVKM come from the germline V gene. This CDR3 is 15 amino acids long. Using RNA transcripts as the source, TCR beta CDR3 regions were amplified. The HTBI set primed first-round TCR CDR3 RT-PCR. TCRdb analysed the multiplex PCR reads with MiXCR anew, one entry per CDR3 protein. Of 370,000 or so distinct CDR3 sequences listed, 20% to 30% were seen once; the top ten hold over 70%. The chain joins TRBV28 to TRBJ2-3, with 7 bases lining up with TRBD2. This receptor was identified in a man aged 50-59 years with Graves' hyperthyroidism. Sequencing was done on a sample of blood. CDR3 region: CASSPSGTGVRTQYF. The DNA for the CDR3 is TGTGCCAGCAGTCCAAGCGGGACCGGAGTTCGTACGCAGTATTTT.